Reported below is one T cell receptor beta chain. The antigen is not known. Using immunoSEQ multiplex PCR, the repertoire was profiled, and TCRdb retains in-frame clones only, with some absent. The data contain tens of thousands of clones, about 90% of them singletons. This record belongs to a study of PD-1 blockade in classical Hodgkin lymphoma. Broader study findings: Patients who initiated nivolumab within 1 year of ASCT were excluded. The study found complete responders had baseline diversity similar to newly diagnosed patients. As was reported, newly diagnosed patients showed lower baseline TCR diversity than healthy donors did.

This sample's time point: cycle 4 day 1 (C4D1), after 5 to 7 weeks of nivolumab. With no exception, relapse followed autologous stem cell transplantation in all patients, and brentuximab vedotin exposure varied. Best response was recorded as complete response, partial response or progressive disease. Trimming pared 4 bases from V and 7 bases from J, leaving 7 bases between. The germline CDR1 and CDR2 sequences are LNHDA and SQIVND (reference sequence). The CDR3 spans 12 residues. This TCR derives from a human donor with classical Hodgkin lymphoma. The source material was peripheral blood mononuclear cells (PBMCs), sampled before the fourth cycle of nivolumab. The rearrangement uses TRBV19 and TRBJ2-2; D remains ambiguous. The CDR3 loop reads CASSSVFGELFF. The CDR3 DNA reads as TGTGCCAGTAGTAGCGTATTCGGGGAGCTGTTTTTT.